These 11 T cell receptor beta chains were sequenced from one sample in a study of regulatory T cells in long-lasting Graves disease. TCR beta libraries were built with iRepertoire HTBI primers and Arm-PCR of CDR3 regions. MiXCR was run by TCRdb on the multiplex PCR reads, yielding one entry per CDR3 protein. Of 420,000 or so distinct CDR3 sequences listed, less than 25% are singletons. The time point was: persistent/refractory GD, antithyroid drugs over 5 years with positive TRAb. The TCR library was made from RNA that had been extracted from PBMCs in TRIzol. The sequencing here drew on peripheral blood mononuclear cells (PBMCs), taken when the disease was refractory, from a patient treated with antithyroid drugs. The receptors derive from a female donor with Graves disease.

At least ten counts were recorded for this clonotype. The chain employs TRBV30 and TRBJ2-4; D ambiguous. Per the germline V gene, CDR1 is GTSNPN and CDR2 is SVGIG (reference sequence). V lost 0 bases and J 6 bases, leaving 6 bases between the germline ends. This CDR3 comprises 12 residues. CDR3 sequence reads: CAWSVEGNIQYF. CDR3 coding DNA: TGTGCCTGGAGTGTAGAAGGAAACATTCAGTACTTC.

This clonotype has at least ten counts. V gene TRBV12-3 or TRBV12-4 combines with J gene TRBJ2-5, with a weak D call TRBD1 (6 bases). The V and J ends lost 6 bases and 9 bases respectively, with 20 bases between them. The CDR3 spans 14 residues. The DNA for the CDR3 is TGTGCCAGCAGCCACAACAGGGCCCCAGGTGCCCAGTACTTC. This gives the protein CASSHNRAPGAQYF.

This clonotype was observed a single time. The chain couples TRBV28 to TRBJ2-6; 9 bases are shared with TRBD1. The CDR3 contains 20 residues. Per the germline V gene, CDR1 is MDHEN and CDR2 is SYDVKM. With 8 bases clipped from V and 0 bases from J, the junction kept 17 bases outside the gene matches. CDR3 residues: CASSSLGGQGTFSGANVLTF. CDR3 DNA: TGTGCCAGCTCCTCTTTGGGGGGACAGGGCACTTTCTCTGGGGCCAACGTCCTGACTTTC.

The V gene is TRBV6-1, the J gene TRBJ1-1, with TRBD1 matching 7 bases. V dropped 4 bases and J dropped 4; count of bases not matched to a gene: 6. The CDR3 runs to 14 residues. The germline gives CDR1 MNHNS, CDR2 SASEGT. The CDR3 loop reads CASSATTGVTEAFF. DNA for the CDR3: TGTGCCAGCAGTGCCACTACAGGGGTCACTGAAGCTTTCTTT.

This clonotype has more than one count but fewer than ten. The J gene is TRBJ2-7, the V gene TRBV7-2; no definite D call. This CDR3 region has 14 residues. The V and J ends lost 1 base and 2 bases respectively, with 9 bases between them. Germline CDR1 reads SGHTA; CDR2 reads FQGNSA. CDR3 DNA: TGTGCCAGCAGCTTAGAACCAAAACCCTACGAGCAGTACTTC. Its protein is CASSLEPKPYEQYF.

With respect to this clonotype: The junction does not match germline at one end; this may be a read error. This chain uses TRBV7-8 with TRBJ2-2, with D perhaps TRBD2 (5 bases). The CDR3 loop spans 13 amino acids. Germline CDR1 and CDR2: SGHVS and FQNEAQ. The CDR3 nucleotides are TGTGTCAGCAGCTTAGCGAGCACCGGGGAGCTGTTTTTT. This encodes CVSSLASTGELFF.

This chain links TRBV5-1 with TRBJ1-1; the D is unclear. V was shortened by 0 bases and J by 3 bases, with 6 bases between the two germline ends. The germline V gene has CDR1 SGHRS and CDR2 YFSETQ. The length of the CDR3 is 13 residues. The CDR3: CASSLEVYTEAFF. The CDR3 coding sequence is TGCGCCAGCAGCTTGGAGGTGTACACTGAAGCTTTCTTT.

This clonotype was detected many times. The CDR3 region is CASSSGQIYSNQPQHF. The CDR3 nucleotides read TGTGCCAGCAGTTCTGGACAGATTTATAGCAATCAGCCCCAGCATTTT. The genes are TRBV28 and TRBJ1-5; possible D gene TRBD1, 6 bases. V lost 4 bases to trimming and J lost 0 bases, with 13 bases between them. CDR3 size: 16 residues. Per germline, CDR1 MDHEN and CDR2 SYDVKM.

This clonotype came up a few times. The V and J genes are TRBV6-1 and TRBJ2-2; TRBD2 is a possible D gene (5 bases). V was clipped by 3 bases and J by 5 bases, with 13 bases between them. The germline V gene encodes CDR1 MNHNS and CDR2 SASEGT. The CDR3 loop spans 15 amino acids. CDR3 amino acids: CASSDWAEGTGELFF. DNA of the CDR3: TGTGCCAGCAGTGACTGGGCCGAGGGAACCGGGGAGCTGTTTTTT.

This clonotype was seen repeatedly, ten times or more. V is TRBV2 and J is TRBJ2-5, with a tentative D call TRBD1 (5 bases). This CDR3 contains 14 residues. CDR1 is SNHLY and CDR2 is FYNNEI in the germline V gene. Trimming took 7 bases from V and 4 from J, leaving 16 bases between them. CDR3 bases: TGTGCCAGCACAGTAGGGGCCGTTTCAGAGACCCAGTACTTC. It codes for CASTVGAVSETQYF.

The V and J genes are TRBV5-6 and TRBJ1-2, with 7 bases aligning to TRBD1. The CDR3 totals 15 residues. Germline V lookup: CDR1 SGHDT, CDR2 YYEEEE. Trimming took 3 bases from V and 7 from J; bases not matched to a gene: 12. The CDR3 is CASSSLGQASGGYTF. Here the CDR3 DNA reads TGTGCCAGCAGCTCGCTAGGACAGGCCTCCGGTGGCTACACCTTC. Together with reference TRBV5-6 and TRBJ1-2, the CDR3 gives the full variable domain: DAGVTQSPTHLIKTRGQQVTLRCSPKSGHDTVSWYQQALGQGPQFIFQYYEEEERQRGNFPDRFSGHQFPNYSSELNVNALLLGDSALYLCASSSLGQASGGYTFGSGTRLTVV.